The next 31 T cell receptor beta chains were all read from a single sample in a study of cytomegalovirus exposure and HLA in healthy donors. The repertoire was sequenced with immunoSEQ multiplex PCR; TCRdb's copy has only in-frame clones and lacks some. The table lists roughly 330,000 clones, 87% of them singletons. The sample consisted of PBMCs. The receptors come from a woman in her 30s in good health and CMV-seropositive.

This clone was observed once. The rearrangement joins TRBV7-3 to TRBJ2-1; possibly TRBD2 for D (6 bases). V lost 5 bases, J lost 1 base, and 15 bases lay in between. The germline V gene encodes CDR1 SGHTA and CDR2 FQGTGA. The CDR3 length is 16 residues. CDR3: CASSARLGGSYNEQFF. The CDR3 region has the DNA TGTGCCAGCAGCGCCAGACTAGGCGGGTCCTACAATGAGCAGTTCTTC. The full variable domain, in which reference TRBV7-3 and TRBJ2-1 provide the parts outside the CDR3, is GAGVSQTPSNKVTEKGKYVELRCDPISGHTALYWYRQSLGQGPEFLIYFQGTGAADDSGLPNDRFFAVRPEGSVSTLKIQRTERGDSAVYLCASSARLGGSYNEQFFGPGTRLTVL.

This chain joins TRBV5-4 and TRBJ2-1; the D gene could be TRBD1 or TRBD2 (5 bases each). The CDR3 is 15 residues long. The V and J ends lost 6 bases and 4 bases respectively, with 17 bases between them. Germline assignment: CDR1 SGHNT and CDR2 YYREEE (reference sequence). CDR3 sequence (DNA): TGTGCCAGCACCGCTTCCGGGACGATTTACAATGAGCAGTTCTTC. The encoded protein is CASTASGTIYNEQFF.

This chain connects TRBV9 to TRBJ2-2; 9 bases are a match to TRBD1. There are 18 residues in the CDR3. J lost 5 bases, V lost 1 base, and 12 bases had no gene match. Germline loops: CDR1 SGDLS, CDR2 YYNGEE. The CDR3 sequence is CASSVPGTGGAITGELFF. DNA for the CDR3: TGTGCCAGCAGCGTACCCGGTACAGGGGGCGCGATTACCGGGGAGCTGTTTTTT.

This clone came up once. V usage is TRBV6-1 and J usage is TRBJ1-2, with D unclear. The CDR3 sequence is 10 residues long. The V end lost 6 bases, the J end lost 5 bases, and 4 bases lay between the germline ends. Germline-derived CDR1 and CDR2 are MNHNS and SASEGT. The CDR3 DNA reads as TGTGCCAGCAGATTTTATGGCTACACCTTC. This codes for CASRFYGYTF.

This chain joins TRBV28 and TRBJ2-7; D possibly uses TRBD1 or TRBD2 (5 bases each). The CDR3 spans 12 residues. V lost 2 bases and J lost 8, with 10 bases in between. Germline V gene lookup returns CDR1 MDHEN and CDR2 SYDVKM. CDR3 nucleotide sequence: TGTGCCAGCAGTTTACAGAGGGACCAGCAGTACTTC. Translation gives CASSLQRDQQYF.

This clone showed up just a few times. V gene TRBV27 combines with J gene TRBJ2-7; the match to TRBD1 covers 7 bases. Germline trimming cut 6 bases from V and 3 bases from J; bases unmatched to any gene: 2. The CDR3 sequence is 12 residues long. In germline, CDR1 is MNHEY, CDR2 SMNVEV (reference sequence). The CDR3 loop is CASRGQSYEQYF. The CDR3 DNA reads TGTGCCAGCAGGGGACAGAGCTACGAGCAGTACTTC.

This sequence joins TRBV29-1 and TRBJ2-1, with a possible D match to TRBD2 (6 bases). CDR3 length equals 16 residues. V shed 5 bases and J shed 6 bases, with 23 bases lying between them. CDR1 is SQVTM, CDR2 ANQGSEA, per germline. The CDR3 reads CSVLGGDRDFSNEQFF. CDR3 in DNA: TGCAGCGTTCTCGGAGGAGACCGGGACTTTAGCAATGAGCAGTTCTTC.

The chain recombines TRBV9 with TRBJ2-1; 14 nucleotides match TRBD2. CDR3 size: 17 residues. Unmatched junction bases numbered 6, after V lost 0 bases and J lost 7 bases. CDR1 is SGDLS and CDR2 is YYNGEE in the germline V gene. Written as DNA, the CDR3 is TGTGCCAGCAGCGTAGCTCGACTAGCGGGAGGGAGAAATGAGCAGTTCTTC. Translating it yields CASSVARLAGGRNEQFF. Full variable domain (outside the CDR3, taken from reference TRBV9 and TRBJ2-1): DSGVTQTPKHLITATGQRVTLRCSPRSGDLSVYWYQQSLDQGLQFLIQYYNGEERAKGNILERFSAQQFPDLHSELNLSSLELGDSALYFCASSVARLAGGRNEQFFGPGTRLTVL.

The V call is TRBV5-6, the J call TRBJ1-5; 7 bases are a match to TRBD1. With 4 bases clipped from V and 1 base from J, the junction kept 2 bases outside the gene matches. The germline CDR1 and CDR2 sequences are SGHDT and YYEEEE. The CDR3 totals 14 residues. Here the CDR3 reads CASSGRGSNQPQHF. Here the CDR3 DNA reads TGTGCCAGCAGCGGCAGGGGGAGCAATCAGCCCCAGCATTTT. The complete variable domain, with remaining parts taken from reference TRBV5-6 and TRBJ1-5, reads DAGVTQSPTHLIKTRGQQVTLRCSPKSGHDTVSWYQQALGQGPQFIFQYYEEEERQRGNFPDRFSGHQFPNYSSELNVNALLLGDSALYLCASSGRGSNQPQHFGDGTRLSIL.

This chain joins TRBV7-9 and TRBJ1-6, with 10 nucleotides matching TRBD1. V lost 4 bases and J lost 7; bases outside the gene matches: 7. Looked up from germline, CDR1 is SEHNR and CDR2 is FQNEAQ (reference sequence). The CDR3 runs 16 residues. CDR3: CASSSSGGQGNSPLHF. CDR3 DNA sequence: TGTGCCAGCAGCTCGTCAGGGGGACAGGGGAATTCACCCCTCCACTTT.

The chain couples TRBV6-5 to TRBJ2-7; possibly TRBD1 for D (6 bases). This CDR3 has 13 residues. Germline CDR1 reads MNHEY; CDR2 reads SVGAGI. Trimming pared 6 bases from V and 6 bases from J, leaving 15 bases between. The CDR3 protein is CASRTTGSGEQYF. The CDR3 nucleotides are TGTGCCAGCAGAACGACAGGTTCTGGCGAGCAGTACTTC.

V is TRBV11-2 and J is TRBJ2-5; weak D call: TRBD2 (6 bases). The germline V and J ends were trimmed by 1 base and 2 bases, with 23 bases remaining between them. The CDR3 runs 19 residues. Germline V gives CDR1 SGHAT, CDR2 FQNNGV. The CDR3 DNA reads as TGTGCCAGCAGCTTAGTTATCAACCGAAACGGGGGTTCTCAAGAGACCCAGTACTTC. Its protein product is CASSLVINRNGGSQETQYF.

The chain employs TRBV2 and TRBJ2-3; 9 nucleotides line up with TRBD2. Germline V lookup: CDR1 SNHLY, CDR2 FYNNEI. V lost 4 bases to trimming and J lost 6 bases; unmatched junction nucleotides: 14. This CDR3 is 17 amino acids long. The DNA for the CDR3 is TGTGCCAGCAGTGTCTTCCTAGCGGGGTTCGAGTGGGATACGCAGTATTTT. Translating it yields CASSVFLAGFEWDTQYF.

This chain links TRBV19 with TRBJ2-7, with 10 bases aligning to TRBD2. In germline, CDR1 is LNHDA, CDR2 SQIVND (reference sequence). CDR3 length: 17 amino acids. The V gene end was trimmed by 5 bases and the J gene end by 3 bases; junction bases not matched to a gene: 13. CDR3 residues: CASSPWTSGSANYEQYF. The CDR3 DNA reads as TGTGCCAGTAGTCCTTGGACTAGCGGCTCTGCAAACTACGAGCAGTACTTC.

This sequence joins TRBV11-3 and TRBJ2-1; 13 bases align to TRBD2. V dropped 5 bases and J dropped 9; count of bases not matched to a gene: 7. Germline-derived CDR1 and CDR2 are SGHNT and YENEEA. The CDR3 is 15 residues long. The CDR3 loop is CASSVTSGRALEQFF. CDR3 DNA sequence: TGTGCCAGCAGCGTAACTAGCGGGAGGGCCCTTGAGCAGTTCTTC. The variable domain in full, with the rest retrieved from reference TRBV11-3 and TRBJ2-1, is EAGVVQSPRYKIIEKKQPVAFWCNPISGHNTLYWYLQNLGQGPELLIRYENEEAVDDSQLPKDRFSAERLKGVDSTLKIQPAELGDSAVYLCASSVTSGRALEQFFGPGTRLTVL.

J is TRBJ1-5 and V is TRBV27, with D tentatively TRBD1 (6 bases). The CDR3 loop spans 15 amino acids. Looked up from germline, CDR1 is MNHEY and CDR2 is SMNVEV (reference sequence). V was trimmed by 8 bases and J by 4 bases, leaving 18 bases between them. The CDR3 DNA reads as TGTGCCAGCGGGGCAGGGGAAATGGGGAATCAGCCCCAGCATTTT. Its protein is CASGAGEMGNQPQHF.

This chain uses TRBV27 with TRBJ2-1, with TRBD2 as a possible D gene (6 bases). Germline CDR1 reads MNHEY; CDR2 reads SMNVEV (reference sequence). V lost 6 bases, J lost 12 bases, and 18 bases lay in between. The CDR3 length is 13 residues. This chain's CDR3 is CASSIRGRDWQFF. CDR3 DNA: TGTGCCAGCAGCATCCGAGGTAGGGACTGGCAGTTCTTC.

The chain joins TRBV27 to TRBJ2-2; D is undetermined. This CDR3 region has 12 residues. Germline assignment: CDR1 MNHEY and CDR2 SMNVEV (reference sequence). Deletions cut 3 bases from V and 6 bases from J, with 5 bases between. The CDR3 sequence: CASSFLSGELFF. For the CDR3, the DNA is TGTGCCAGCAGTTTTTTGTCCGGGGAGCTGTTTTTT.

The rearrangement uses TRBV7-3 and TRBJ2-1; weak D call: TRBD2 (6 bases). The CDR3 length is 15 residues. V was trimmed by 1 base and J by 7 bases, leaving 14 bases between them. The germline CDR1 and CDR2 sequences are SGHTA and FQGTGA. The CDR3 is CASSLKRDWTNEQFF. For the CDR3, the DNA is TGTGCCAGCAGCTTAAAACGGGACTGGACAAATGAGCAGTTCTTC.

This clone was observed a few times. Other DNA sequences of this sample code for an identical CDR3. In nucleotides, the CDR3 is TGTGCCAGCAGTTTCTACACCGGGGAGCTGTTTTTT. It specifies CASSFYTGELFF. The chain is built from TRBV27 and TRBJ2-2; D is uncertain. V was trimmed by 3 bases and J by 3 bases, leaving 2 bases between them. CDR1 and CDR2 (germline): MNHEY, SMNVEV (reference sequence). This CDR3 contains 12 residues.

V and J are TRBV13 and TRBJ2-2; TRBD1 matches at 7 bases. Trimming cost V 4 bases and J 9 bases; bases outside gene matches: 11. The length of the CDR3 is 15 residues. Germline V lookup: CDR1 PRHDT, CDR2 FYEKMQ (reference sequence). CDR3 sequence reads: CASSSRQGGMRELFF. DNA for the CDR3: TGTGCCAGCAGCTCCAGACAGGGTGGGATGCGGGAGCTGTTTTTT.

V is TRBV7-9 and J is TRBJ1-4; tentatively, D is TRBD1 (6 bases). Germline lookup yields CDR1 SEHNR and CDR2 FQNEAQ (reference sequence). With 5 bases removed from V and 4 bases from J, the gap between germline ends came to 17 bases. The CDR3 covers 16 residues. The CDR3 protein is CASSQTGKKGNEKLFF. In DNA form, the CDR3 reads TGTGCCAGCAGCCAAACAGGGAAGAAGGGTAATGAAAAACTGTTTTTT.

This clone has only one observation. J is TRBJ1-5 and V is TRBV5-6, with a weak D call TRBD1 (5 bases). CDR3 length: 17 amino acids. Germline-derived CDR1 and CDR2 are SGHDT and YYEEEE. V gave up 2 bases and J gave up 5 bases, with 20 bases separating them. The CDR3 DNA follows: TGTGCCAGCAGCTTTTTCGCGGAAAGGGGTCGGGATCAGCCCCAGCATTTT. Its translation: CASSFFAERGRDQPQHF.

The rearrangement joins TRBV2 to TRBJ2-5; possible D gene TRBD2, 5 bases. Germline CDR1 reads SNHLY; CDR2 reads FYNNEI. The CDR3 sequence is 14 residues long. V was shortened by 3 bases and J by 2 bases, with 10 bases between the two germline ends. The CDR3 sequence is CASSDSLAQETQYF. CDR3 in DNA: TGTGCCAGCAGTGACAGTCTAGCTCAAGAGACCCAGTACTTC.

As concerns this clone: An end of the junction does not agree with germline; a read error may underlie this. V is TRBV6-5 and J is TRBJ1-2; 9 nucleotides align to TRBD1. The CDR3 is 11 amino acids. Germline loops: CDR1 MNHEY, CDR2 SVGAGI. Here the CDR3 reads CASSQGQGINF. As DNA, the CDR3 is TGTGCCAGCAGTCAGGGACAGGGAATTAACTTC.

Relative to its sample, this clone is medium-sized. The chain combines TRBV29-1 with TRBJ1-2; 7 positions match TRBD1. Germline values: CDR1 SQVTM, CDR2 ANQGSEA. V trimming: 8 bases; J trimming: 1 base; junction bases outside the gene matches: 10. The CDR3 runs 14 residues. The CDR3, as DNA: TGCAGCCCCGCGGGGACAGCCTTTAACTATGGCTACACCTTC. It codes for CSPAGTAFNYGYTF.

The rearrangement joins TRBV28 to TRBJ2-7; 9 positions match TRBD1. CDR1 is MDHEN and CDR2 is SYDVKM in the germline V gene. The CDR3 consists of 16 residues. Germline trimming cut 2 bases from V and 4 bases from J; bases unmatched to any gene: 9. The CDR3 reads CASSLPNRGQGYEQYF. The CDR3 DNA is TGTGCCAGCAGTTTACCCAACAGGGGGCAGGGATACGAGCAGTACTTC.

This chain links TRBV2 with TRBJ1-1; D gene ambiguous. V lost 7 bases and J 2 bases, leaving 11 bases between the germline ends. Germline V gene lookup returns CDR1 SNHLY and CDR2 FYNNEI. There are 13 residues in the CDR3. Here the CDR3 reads CASTSVGNTEAFF. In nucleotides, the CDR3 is TGTGCCAGCACCTCGGTTGGAAACACTGAAGCTTTCTTT.

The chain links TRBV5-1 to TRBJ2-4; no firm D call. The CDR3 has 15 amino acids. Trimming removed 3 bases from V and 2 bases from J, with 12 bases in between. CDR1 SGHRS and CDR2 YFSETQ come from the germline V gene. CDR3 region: CASSSHGTSKNIQYF. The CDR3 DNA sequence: TGCGCCAGCAGCTCCCACGGCACCTCCAAAAACATTCAGTACTTC.

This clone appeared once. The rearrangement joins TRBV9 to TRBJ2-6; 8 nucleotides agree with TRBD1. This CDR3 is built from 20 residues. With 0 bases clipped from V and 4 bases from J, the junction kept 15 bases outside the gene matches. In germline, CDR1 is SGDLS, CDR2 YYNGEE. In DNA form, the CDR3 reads TGTGCCAGCAGCGTAGTCCAGGCCGAGACAGGGGCCTTGGGGGCCAACGTCCTGACTTTC. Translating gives CASSVVQAETGALGANVLTF. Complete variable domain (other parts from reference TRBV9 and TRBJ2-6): DSGVTQTPKHLITATGQRVTLRCSPRSGDLSVYWYQQSLDQGLQFLIQYYNGEERAKGNILERFSAQQFPDLHSELNLSSLELGDSALYFCASSVVQAETGALGANVLTFGAGSRLTVL.

The DNA for the CDR3 is TGCGCCAGCCGCGAGGCGGGTGAGCAGTTCTTC. Protein product: CASREAGEQFF. The chain joins TRBV4-1 to TRBJ2-1; tentative D call: TRBD2 (5 bases). Germline CDR1 reads MGHRA; CDR2 reads YSYEKL. The length of the CDR3 is 11 residues. Trimming stripped 8 bases from V and 9 bases from J, with 11 bases between.